At least ten counts were recorded for the clone carrying this T cell receptor (beta chain). The antigen is unknown. Used for diagnoses were clinical symptoms, serum thyroxine and TRAb, thyroid ultrasound and orbital computed tomography. PBMCs were obtained from under 13 ml fresh peripheral blood. The data stem from a study of T cells in Graves' hyperthyroidism and ophthalmopathy. Study-wide results and limits: Most clonotypes that expanded in the thyroid above 0.001 also showed up in blood.

Amplified TCR beta CDR3 regions derived from RNA transcripts. HTBI primers were the set used in a first-round RT-PCR of the TCR CDR3. One entry per CDR3 protein results from TCRdb running MiXCR on the multiplex PCR reads. The sample shows 600,000 to 650,000 distinct CDR3 sequences, about 20% of them seen only once. This clonotype was obtained from a man aged 25 to 40 with Graves' ophthalmopathy. Sequencing input: blood.

The CDR3 here is CASSPWTGNNEQFF. CDR3 sequence (DNA): TGTGCCAGCAGCCCCTGGACAGGCAACAATGAGCAGTTCTTC. The rearrangement uses TRBV7-9 and TRBJ2-1; 7 bases line up with TRBD1. The junction had 6 bases not matched to a gene; V was cut back by 5 bases and J by 5 bases. The CDR3 has 14 amino acids. Germline values: CDR1 SEHNR, CDR2 FQNEAQ (reference sequence).